This T cell receptor (beta chain) was captured in a study of cytomegalovirus exposure and HLA in healthy donors. General study findings and limits: Reported performance of the classifier showed diagnosis of cytomegalovirus status with high specificity and sensitivity.

CDR1 is LGHNA, CDR2 YSLEER, per germline. CDR3 length equals 15 residues. V lost 0 bases and J lost 7, with 15 bases in between. Primers for the PCR totalled 60 Vbeta and 13 Jbeta. Generated by immunoSEQ multiplex PCR, the TCRdb table keeps only in-frame clones and is missing some. The profile shows under 200,000 clones, approximately 77% of them singletons. This clone was counted a single time. Its antigen is as yet unknown. The sequence came from a middle-aged man in good health and CMV-seropositive. Sequencing used PBMCs. The chain combines TRBV4-3 with TRBJ1-2; D might be TRBD1 (5 bases). This CDR3 reads CASSQDRVQGGGYTF. CDR3 nucleotides: TGCGCCAGCAGCCAAGACAGGGTGCAGGGTGGTGGCTACACCTTC.